These T cell receptor beta chains were read from a single sample in a study of OX40 agonist ivuxolimab in advanced cancers. Data came from immunoSEQ multiplex PCR; TCRdb stores just in-frame clones and leaves some out. The sample has around 70,000 clones; roughly 84% are singletons. The sample consisted of CD4+ or CD8+ T cells sorted from blood, taken in a trial of the OX40 agonist ivuxolimab. These receptors came from an adult with an advanced solid tumor such as melanoma, head and neck, liver or kidney cancer. Each CDR3 is given with its conserved first and last residue. The order of the fields is J gene, D gene, clone size, V gene, CDR3 protein, CDR3 DNA. D genes are given only for firm matches. Some rows mark clone size as missing; the rest say once, few, many or name a class of expanded clone.

J gene: TRBJ2-1; D gene: NA; clone size: NA; V gene: TRBV5-1; CDR3 protein: CASSSQGSSYNEQFF; CDR3 DNA: TGCGCCAGCAGCTCTCAGGGTAGCTCCTACAATGAGCAGTTCTTC
J gene: TRBJ2-1; D gene: NA; clone size: NA; V gene: TRBV27; CDR3 protein: CASSLHFGGVSLFF; CDR3 DNA: TGTGCCAGCAGTTTACACTTTGGCGGGGTCTCGTTGTTCTTC
J gene: TRBJ1-2; D gene: NA; clone size: NA; V gene: TRBV10-2; CDR3 protein: CASSVTDDGYTF; CDR3 DNA: TGCGCCAGCAGTGTTACAGATGATGGCTACACCTTC
J gene: TRBJ2-5; D gene: NA; clone size: NA; V gene: TRBV5-1; CDR3 protein: CASSLAGGKETQYF; CDR3 DNA: TGCGCCAGCAGCTTGGCAGGAGGGAAAGAGACCCAGTACTTC
J gene: TRBJ1-3; D gene: NA; clone size: NA; V gene: TRBV7-2; CDR3 protein: CASSLRTGSGNTIYF; CDR3 DNA: TGTGCCAGCAGCTTACGGACGGGCTCTGGAAACACCATATATTTT
J gene: TRBJ1-3; D gene: NA; clone size: NA; V gene: TRBV4-3; CDR3 protein: CASSQVSGLRGNTIYF; CDR3 DNA: TGCGCCAGCAGCCAAGTATCAGGGCTGAGAGGAAACACCATATATTTT
J gene: TRBJ1-4; D gene: NA; clone size: NA; V gene: TRBV28; CDR3 protein: CASSELTGRDEKLFF; CDR3 DNA: TGTGCCAGCAGCGAATTAACAGGGCGGGATGAAAAACTGTTTTTT
J gene: TRBJ1-5; D gene: TRBD1; clone size: NA; V gene: TRBV4-1; CDR3 protein: CASSHGWDSSNQPQHF; CDR3 DNA: TGCGCCAGCAGCCATGGATGGGACAGTAGCAATCAGCCCCAGCATTTT
J gene: TRBJ1-2; D gene: TRBD1; clone size: NA; V gene: TRBV4-3; CDR3 protein: CASSRLHRGDYGYTF; CDR3 DNA: TGCGCCAGCAGCCGGTTGCACAGGGGTGATTATGGCTACACCTTC
J gene: TRBJ2-5; D gene: NA; clone size: NA; V gene: TRBV11-2; CDR3 protein: CASSLEVIQETQYF; CDR3 DNA: TGTGCCAGCAGCTTAGAGGTGATACAAGAGACCCAGTACTTC
J gene: TRBJ2-7; D gene: NA; clone size: NA; V gene: TRBV6-5; CDR3 protein: CASSRGLEQYF; CDR3 DNA: TGTGCCAGCAGTCGAGGCCTCGAGCAGTACTTC
J gene: TRBJ2-1; D gene: TRBD2; clone size: few; V gene: TRBV7-3; CDR3 protein: CASSLRGGQAGEQFF; CDR3 DNA: TGTGCCAGCAGTCTACGGGGGGGTCAAGCCGGTGAGCAGTTCTTC
J gene: TRBJ2-7; D gene: TRBD2; clone size: NA; V gene: TRBV5-1; CDR3 protein: CASSLETPGLAGASWEQYF; CDR3 DNA: TGCGCCAGCAGCTTGGAGACACCAGGACTAGCGGGGGCCTCCTGGGAGCAGTACTTC
J gene: TRBJ1-5; D gene: NA; clone size: NA; V gene: TRBV6-1; CDR3 protein: CASSELVPQHF; CDR3 DNA: TGTGCCAGCAGTGAATTGGTCCCCCAGCATTTT
J gene: TRBJ1-4; D gene: NA; clone size: NA; V gene: TRBV5-1; CDR3 protein: CASSLSPSNEKLFF; CDR3 DNA: TGCGCCAGCAGCTTGAGCCCGTCTAATGAAAAACTGTTTTTT
J gene: TRBJ1-1; D gene: TRBD1; clone size: once; V gene: TRBV5-8; CDR3 protein: CASSFDRDTEAFF; CDR3 DNA: TGTGCCAGCAGCTTTGACAGGGACACTGAAGCTTTCTTT
J gene: TRBJ2-2; D gene: NA; clone size: few; V gene: TRBV5-4; CDR3 protein: CASSLGQASYTGELFF; CDR3 DNA: TGTGCCAGCAGCTTGGGACAGGCGTCGTACACCGGGGAGCTGTTTTTT
J gene: TRBJ2-7; D gene: NA; clone size: once; V gene: TRBV5-8; CDR3 protein: CASSPPDSSYYEQYF; CDR3 DNA: TGTGCCAGCAGCCCGCCGGACAGCAGTTACTACGAGCAGTACTTC